This section outlines one T cell receptor (beta chain) sequence together with its context. This entry belongs to a study of control samples from healthy donors and cancer patients. Clones were read by immunoSEQ multiplex PCR, and TCRdb kept only the in-frame ones, dropping some. This table has about 160,000 clones, approximately 90% appearing once. The source is a man aged 25 to 40 in good health. Sequenced input: blood.

The CDR3 DNA sequence: TGTGCCAGCTCACCATTTCCGGGACAGGGAGAAAGGCAGTACTTC. It yields the protein CASSPFPGQGERQYF. The V call is TRBV18, the J call TRBJ2-7; TRBD1 matches 9 bases. V gave up 2 bases and J gave up 9 bases; unmatched junction bases: 11. Germline values: CDR1 KGHSH, CDR2 LQKENI. The CDR3 loop spans 15 amino acids.